Following are 26 T cell receptor beta chains from one sample sequenced in a study of blood T cell repertoires in COVID-19. Data came from immunoSEQ multiplex PCR; TCRdb stores just in-frame clones and leaves some out. The sample has some 400,000 clones, around 87% seen once. Sequencing was performed on PBMCs or T cells enriched from blood (not recorded which). Source of these receptors: a man younger than 40 who had recovered from COVID-19.

This rearrangement joins TRBV27 to TRBJ2-3; maybe TRBD1 (5 bases). Looked up from germline, CDR1 is MNHEY and CDR2 is SMNVEV (reference sequence). Trimming pared 5 bases from V and 1 base from J, leaving 10 bases between. The CDR3 contains 14 residues. Here the CDR3 reads CASSMGQGTDTQYF. CDR3 coding DNA: TGTGCCAGCAGTATGGGGCAGGGCACAGATACGCAGTATTTT.

The chain is built from TRBV9 and TRBJ1-2; 8 positions agree with TRBD1. With V trimmed by 4 bases and J by 4 bases, 3 bases remained unmatched. Germline CDR1 reads SGDLS; CDR2 reads YYNGEE. This CDR3 is built from 13 residues. CDR3 sequence (DNA): TGTGCCAGCAGCCCGACAGGGGCCTATGGCTACACCTTC. This codes for CASSPTGAYGYTF.

This sequence joins TRBV18 and TRBJ2-2; 10 nucleotides agree with TRBD1. From germline, CDR1 is KGHSH and CDR2 LQKENI. The CDR3 runs to 17 residues. J was trimmed by 4 bases and V by 1 base; bases with no gene match: 6. The CDR3 sequence: CASSPRPGTGATGELFF. CDR3 in DNA: TGTGCCAGCTCACCACGGCCCGGGACAGGGGCCACCGGGGAGCTGTTTTTT. Combining the CDR3 with reference TRBV18 and TRBJ2-2 gives the whole variable domain NAGVMQNPRHLVRRRGQEARLRCSPMKGHSHVYWYRQLPEEGLKFMVYLQKENIIDESGMPKERFSAEFPKEGPSILRIQQVVRGDSAAYFCASSPRPGTGATGELFFGEGSRLTVL.

To note about this clone: The sample holds other DNA sequences that translate to the same CDR3. The J gene is TRBJ2-3, the V gene TRBV3-1 (or the pseudogene TRBV3-2), with TRBD2 identical over 7 bases. CDR1 is LGHDT, CDR2 YNNKEL, per germline (reference sequence). J was trimmed by 3 bases and V by 3 bases; bases with no gene match: 0. The CDR3 has 13 residues. CDR3: CASSQGLTDTQYF. The DNA for the CDR3 is TGTGCCAGCAGCCAGGGACTAACAGATACGCAGTATTTT.

In its sample, this clone was seen once. The chain uses TRBV2 and TRBJ2-5; D perhaps matches TRBD2 (5 bases). Germline V CDR1 and CDR2: SNHLY, FYNNEI. This CDR3 spans 13 amino acids. Deletions cut 3 bases from V and 4 bases from J, with 9 bases between. In DNA, the CDR3 is TGTGCCAGCAGTGACCCCGAGGGAGAGACCCAGTACTTC. It is translated as CASSDPEGETQYF.

The chain has TRBV7-2 and TRBJ2-2, with D possibly matching TRBD1 (6 bases). The V end lost 3 bases, the J end lost 4 bases, and 15 bases lay between the germline ends. The CDR3 consists of 16 residues. From germline, CDR1 is SGHTA and CDR2 FQGNSA. This CDR3 is CASSLDSRGITGELFF. The DNA for the CDR3 is TGTGCCAGCAGCTTGGACAGCAGGGGTATCACCGGGGAGCTGTTTTTT.

The chain recombines TRBV5-1 with TRBJ1-5, with D maybe TRBD1 (6 bases). This CDR3 spans 15 amino acids. The V end was cut by 4 bases, the J end by 5 bases, with 16 bases between. Germline CDR1 and CDR2: SGHRS and YFSETQ. CDR3 bases: TGCGCCAGCAGCCCGGGTCAGGGGAGTTATCAGCCCCAGCATTTT. Translation gives CASSPGQGSYQPQHF.

This clone was seen a single time. The chain employs TRBV5-1 and TRBJ1-2; 7 positions agree with TRBD1. There are 17 residues in the CDR3. V shed 1 base, J shed 1 base, and the junction held 10 bases outside the gene matches. Germline V gives CDR1 SGHRS, CDR2 YFSETQ. In DNA, the CDR3 is TGCGCCAGCAGCTTGCCCGAGACAGGGAGAGGTAACTATGGCTACACCTTC. The encoded protein is CASSLPETGRGNYGYTF.

The chain employs TRBV5-6 and TRBJ1-1; 8 bases fit TRBD1. V dropped 4 bases and J dropped 4; count of bases not matched to a gene: 9. CDR1 SGHDT and CDR2 YYEEEE come from the germline V gene. The CDR3 is 15 residues long. CDR3 in amino acids: CASSGDRGVRTEAFF. The CDR3 coding sequence is TGTGCCAGCAGCGGTGACAGGGGCGTTCGCACTGAAGCTTTCTTT. The full variable domain, completed using reference TRBV5-6 and TRBJ1-1, is DAGVTQSPTHLIKTRGQQVTLRCSPKSGHDTVSWYQQALGQGPQFIFQYYEEEERQRGNFPDRFSGHQFPNYSSELNVNALLLGDSALYLCASSGDRGVRTEAFFGQGTRLTVV.

The chain links TRBV11-2 to TRBJ1-6, with a tentative D call TRBD1 (5 bases). Germline loops: CDR1 SGHAT, CDR2 FQNNGV. The CDR3 consists of 14 residues. V was pared by 6 bases and J by 4 bases, with 10 bases between. The CDR3 DNA is TGTGCCAGCAGTTCGACAGATTATAATTCACCCCTCCACTTT. Translated: CASSSTDYNSPLHF.

This clone appeared a few times. The rearrangement uses TRBV5-4 and TRBJ1-3; D ambiguous. Germline V lookup: CDR1 SGHNT, CDR2 YYREEE (reference sequence). This CDR3 is built from 16 residues. Trimming took off 5 bases at V and 1 base at J, with 16 bases between the two ends. CDR3 protein: CASSSGPGFSGNTIYF. DNA of the CDR3: TGTGCCAGCAGTAGCGGGCCCGGATTTTCTGGAAACACCATATATTTT.

This chain links TRBV15 with TRBJ1-1; 7 bases are shared with TRBD1. Per the germline V gene, CDR1 is LNHNV and CDR2 is YYDKDF (reference sequence). This CDR3 is built from 13 residues. The V gene end was trimmed by 4 bases and the J gene end by 9 bases; junction bases not matched to a gene: 8. Here the CDR3 DNA reads TGTGCCACCAGCATGACAGGGCCGGGGAAAGCTTTCTTT. Amino acids: CATSMTGPGKAFF.

The chain links TRBV27 to TRBJ2-1, with D perhaps TRBD2 (5 bases). Germline V gene lookup returns CDR1 MNHEY and CDR2 SMNVEV (reference sequence). CDR3 size: 12 residues. The V end lost 3 bases, the J end lost 11 bases, and 11 bases lay between the germline ends. The CDR3 DNA follows: TGTGCCAGCAGTTTTGCGGGCGAAAAGCAGTTCTTC. Its protein product is CASSFAGEKQFF.

This chain connects TRBV6-2 or TRBV6-3 to TRBJ2-5; TRBD2 agrees at 8 bases. Germline V gene data show CDR1 as MNHEY and CDR2 as SVGEGT. The CDR3 runs to 15 residues. Losses at the gene ends were 6 bases for V and 9 bases for J; bases not matched to a gene: 15. The CDR3 DNA reads as TGTGCCAGCAGCCTTCTAGCGGGTGATTTCGTGGCCCAGTACTTC. Translating gives CASSLLAGDFVAQYF.

V usage is TRBV21-1 and J usage is TRBJ1-5; the table calls TRBD1, which could not be checked here. TRBV21-1 is described as a pseudogene. The CDR3 sequence is 16 residues long. In DNA, the CDR3 is TGTGCCAGCAGCAAGGATCCGGGACAGGAGAATCAGCCCCAGCATTTT. It is translated as CASSKDPGQENQPQHF.

The chain employs TRBV12-5 and TRBJ2-3; D possibly corresponds to TRBD1 (6 bases). Trimming removed 2 bases at V and 2 bases at J, with 14 bases between. Germline loops: CDR1 LGHNT, CDR2 FRNRAP. This CDR3 comprises 16 residues. The CDR3 DNA is TGTGCTAGTGGTTTGCACCGGGACACTTTCACAGATACGCAGTATTTT. It translates to CASGLHRDTFTDTQYF.

This chain links TRBV6-2 or TRBV6-3 with TRBJ2-5; a weak D match, TRBD2 (5 bases). The CDR3 totals 15 residues. Germline V gives CDR1 MNHEY, CDR2 SVGEGT. V was trimmed by 0 bases and J by 4 bases, leaving 12 bases between them. The CDR3 loop is CASSYSRGWGETQYF. The CDR3 DNA sequence: TGTGCCAGCAGTTACTCGAGAGGGTGGGGAGAGACCCAGTACTTC.

V gene TRBV27 combines with J gene TRBJ1-5; maybe TRBD1 (5 bases). V was trimmed by 5 bases and J by 4 bases, leaving 15 bases between them. From germline, CDR1 is MNHEY and CDR2 SMNVEV (reference sequence). This CDR3 is 15 amino acids long. The CDR3: CASSPQGGSNQPQHF. The CDR3 DNA is TGTGCCAGCAGTCCTCAGGGTGGATCAAATCAGCCCCAGCATTTT.

The V call is TRBV6-2 or TRBV6-3, the J call TRBJ2-7, with TRBD2 matching 12 bases. The V gene's germline CDR1 is MNHEY and CDR2 SVGEGT. Trimming removed 5 bases from V and 5 bases from J; junction bases left unmatched: 7. The CDR3 totals 15 residues. CDR3 residues: CASSASGRAINEQYF. The CDR3 DNA reads TGTGCCAGCAGTGCTAGCGGGAGGGCTATCAACGAGCAGTACTTC.

V usage is TRBV11-2 and J usage is TRBJ2-7; 14 bases are a match to TRBD2. Losses at the gene ends were 6 bases for V and 4 bases for J; bases not matched to a gene: 5. The germline V gene has CDR1 SGHAT and CDR2 FQNNGV. This CDR3 comprises 15 residues. CDR3 in amino acids: CASSRLAGGLYEQYF. CDR3 in DNA: TGTGCCAGCAGTCGACTAGCGGGGGGGCTGTACGAGCAGTACTTC.

This clone was seen only a few times. The chain is built from TRBV7-8 and TRBJ1-5; D is ambiguous. Germline CDR1 and CDR2: SGHVS and FQNEAQ. The CDR3 covers 16 residues. Trimming took off 1 base at V and 0 bases at J, with 10 bases between the two ends. The CDR3 coding sequence is TGTGCCAGCAGCTTAGTCCCTAGGAATAGCAATCAGCCCCAGCATTTT. As protein: CASSLVPRNSNQPQHF.

The genes are TRBV29-1 and TRBJ1-2, with TRBD1 as a possible D gene (5 bases). The CDR3 is 13 residues long. Deletions cut 7 bases from V and 2 bases from J, with 14 bases between. Germline CDR1 SQVTM, CDR2 ANQGSEA. The CDR3 coding sequence is TGCAGCGCCGCCGGACATCGAAACTATGGCTACACCTTC. It yields the protein CSAAGHRNYGYTF.

V gene TRBV18 combines with J gene TRBJ2-2; no firm D call. This CDR3 has 15 residues. V was pared by 0 bases and J by 4 bases, with 9 bases between. Germline CDR1 and CDR2: KGHSH and LQKENI. The CDR3 DNA reads as TGTGCCAGCTCACCACCTGCTCGAGGCACCGGGGAGCTGTTTTTT. Encoded protein: CASSPPARGTGELFF.

V gene TRBV2 combines with J gene TRBJ2-7, with D hard to call. CDR1 SNHLY and CDR2 FYNNEI come from the germline V gene. CDR3 length equals 12 residues. V lost 7 bases and J lost 4, with 11 bases in between. The CDR3 nucleotides read TGTGCCAGCAAGATCCAGGATTACGAGCAGTACTTC. Protein sequence: CASKIQDYEQYF. Full variable domain (outside the CDR3, taken from reference TRBV2 and TRBJ2-7): EPEVTQTPSHQVTQMGQEVILRCVPISNHLYFYWYRQILGQKVEFLVSFYNNEISEKSEIFDDQFSVERPDGSNFTLKIRSTKLEDSAMYFCASKIQDYEQYFGPGTRLTVT.

The chain combines TRBV5-6 with TRBJ2-5; D remains unclear. V lost 3 bases and J lost 5, with 11 bases in between. Germline CDR1 SGHDT, CDR2 YYEEEE. The CDR3 is 13 amino acids. CDR3 residues: CASSYGPGETQYF. In nucleotides, the CDR3 is TGTGCCAGCAGCTACGGCCCGGGTGAGACCCAGTACTTC.

The chain has TRBV5-8 and TRBJ2-2, with TRBD2 matching 9 bases. Germline V CDR1 and CDR2: SGHTS, YDEGEE. The CDR3 runs 20 residues. Trimming at V came to 0 bases and at J to 1 base, leaving 13 bases not matched to a gene. As DNA, the CDR3 is TGTGCCAGCAGCTTGGCCCTAGCGGGGAGCCAGGCCCTGAACACCGGGGAGCTGTTTTTT. Protein: CASSLALAGSQALNTGELFF.